Listed here are 26 T cell receptor beta chains from one sample, sequenced in a study of ipilimumab plus nivolumab after autologous stem cell transplantation (dated by TCRdb to about 2021). Libraries were made using the immunoSEQ multiplex PCR assay. In TCRdb, the immuneACCESS table is reduced to in-frame sequences with V and J assigned. These tables do not hold every clone; where another copy was compared, an unresolved V gene accounts for under half, and the others remain unexplained. Recorded for this sample are some 87,000 clones; under 85% of them occurred a single time. Jointly, the top ten make up 2% to 2.5% of the sample. The source was PBMCs, collected in a trial of ipilimumab plus nivolumab as post-transplant consolidation. Source of these receptors: a male donor with diffuse large B-cell lymphoma.

The chain recombines TRBV6-1 with TRBJ2-5; no clear D gene. The germline gives CDR1 MNHNS, CDR2 SASEGT. With 5 bases removed from V and 5 bases from J, the gap between germline ends came to 9 bases. The length of the CDR3 is 12 residues. Written as DNA, the CDR3 is TGTGCCAGCAGTCCTACCTTGGAGACCCAGTACTTC. This encodes CASSPTLETQYF.

This clone has only one observation. The J gene is TRBJ1-5, the V gene TRBV6-5; D gene uncertain. Germline V gene sequence: CDR1 MNHEY, CDR2 SVGAGI. The CDR3 length is 13 residues. V lost 2 bases to trimming and J lost 7 bases, with 9 bases between them. The CDR3 loop is CASSYRPKQPQHF. The CDR3 DNA reads as TGTGCCAGCAGTTACAGGCCGAAACAGCCCCAGCATTTT.

This clone was detected only once. The rearrangement links TRBV5-1 to TRBJ2-7; D is uncertain. The length of the CDR3 is 14 residues. Germline V lookup: CDR1 SGHRS, CDR2 YFSETQ. Trimming stripped 0 bases from V and 0 bases from J, with 7 bases between. The CDR3 DNA reads as TGCGCCAGCAGCTTGGGAGGCTACTCCTACGAGCAGTACTTC. It encodes CASSLGGYSYEQYF.

This clone was found once. V usage is TRBV2 and J usage is TRBJ2-7, with D possibly TRBD2 on 5 matching bases. CDR3 length equals 16 residues. Trimming removed 5 bases from V and 1 base from J, with 18 bases in between. Germline lookup yields CDR1 SNHLY and CDR2 FYNNEI. The CDR3 loop is CASSPSPGSLSYEQYF. The CDR3 region has the DNA TGTGCCAGCAGTCCCTCGCCGGGATCCTTGTCCTACGAGCAGTACTTC.

The J gene is TRBJ1-1, the V gene TRBV4-3; D is uncertain. The CDR3 has 13 residues. CDR1 LGHNA and CDR2 YSLEER come from the germline V gene. V dropped 2 bases and J dropped 1 base, with 5 bases sitting between them. The CDR3 reads CASSQKRNTEAFF. CDR3 in DNA: TGCGCCAGCAGCCAAAAGCGGAACACTGAAGCTTTCTTT.

In this sample, this clone turned up once. The chain joins TRBV10-1 to TRBJ2-2; a possible D gene is TRBD1 (5 bases). CDR3 size: 17 residues. The germline CDR1 and CDR2 sequences are WNHNN and SYGVQD (reference sequence). The V end was cut by 0 bases, the J end by 3 bases, with 14 bases between. The CDR3 coding sequence is TGCGCCAGCAGTGAGTCAAGGGGAAACACCTACACCGGGGAGCTGTTTTTT. As protein: CASSESRGNTYTGELFF.

The gene calls are TRBV30 and TRBJ1-1; the match to TRBD1 covers 9 bases. The CDR3 has 13 amino acids. The junction had 2 bases not matched to a gene; V was cut back by 5 bases and J by 1 base. The germline gives CDR1 GTSNPN, CDR2 SVGIG (reference sequence). This CDR3 reads CAWWDRANTEAFF. As DNA, the CDR3 is TGTGCCTGGTGGGACAGGGCGAACACTGAAGCTTTCTTT.

This chain links TRBV5-4 with TRBJ2-5; TRBD2 agrees at 7 bases. V gave up 4 bases and J gave up 0 bases; unmatched junction bases: 9. CDR3 length equals 16 residues. Germline-derived CDR1 and CDR2 are SGHNT and YYREEE (reference sequence). The CDR3 nucleotides read TGTGCCAGCAGCCCAACCCTAGCGGAAAACCAAGAGACCCAGTACTTC. It encodes CASSPTLAENQETQYF.

The DNA of the CDR3 is TGTGCCAGCAGCCAACAGGGGCAGCGTAATTCACCCCTCCACTTT. Translation: CASSQQGQRNSPLHF. The J gene is TRBJ1-6, the V gene TRBV14; D perhaps matches TRBD1 (6 bases). Trimming took off 2 bases at V and 6 bases at J, with 11 bases between the two ends. Germline-derived CDR1 and CDR2 are SGHDN and FVKESK. The CDR3 length is 15 residues.

This sequence joins TRBV6-5 and TRBJ2-7, with 8 bases fitting TRBD1. V lost 6 bases and J lost 3; bases outside the gene matches: 10. This CDR3 is built from 15 residues. From germline, CDR1 is MNHEY and CDR2 SVGAGI. CDR3 DNA sequence: TGTGCCAGCAGCCGCTCGGCAGGGGGCAACTACGAGCAGTACTTC. Its protein product is CASSRSAGGNYEQYF.

This chain uses TRBV11-3 with TRBJ2-3, with a tentative D call TRBD1 (5 bases). Deletions cut 4 bases from V and 4 bases from J, with 9 bases between. There are 13 residues in the CDR3. CDR1 is SGHNT, CDR2 YENEEA, per germline. CDR3 loop: CASSSQGADTQYF. The CDR3 bases are TGTGCCAGCAGCTCTCAGGGCGCAGATACGCAGTATTTT.

This chain joins TRBV6-5 and TRBJ2-5, with D tentatively TRBD2 (5 bases). V was shortened by 6 bases and J by 5 bases, with 10 bases between the two germline ends. The germline CDR1 and CDR2 sequences are MNHEY and SVGAGI. The length of the CDR3 is 12 residues. DNA of the CDR3: TGTGCCAGCAGCAACCTAGCCGAGACCCAGTACTTC. It is translated as CASSNLAETQYF.

V is TRBV6-6 and J is TRBJ2-5; D tentatively reads TRBD1 or TRBD2 (6 bases each). Germline V gene data show CDR1 as MNHNY and CDR2 as SVGAGI (reference sequence). V lost 0 bases and J 5 bases, leaving 16 bases between the germline ends. This CDR3 is built from 16 residues. The CDR3 protein is CASSYSVPGAGETQYF. In nucleotides, the CDR3 is TGTGCCAGCAGTTACTCGGTTCCGGGGGCGGGGGAGACCCAGTACTTC.

This clone was observed a single time. The chain links TRBV19 to TRBJ2-7; D gene ambiguous. This CDR3 comprises 11 residues. The germline V and J ends were trimmed by 10 bases and 12 bases, with 19 bases remaining between them. Germline V gene lookup returns CDR1 LNHDA and CDR2 SQIVND (reference sequence). The DNA of the CDR3 is TGTGCCACCCAAGACACAACTTGGTGGTACTTC. Protein product: CATQDTTWWYF.

The chain links TRBV2 to TRBJ1-6; D ambiguous. Trimming pared 0 bases from V and 7 bases from J, leaving 10 bases between. The CDR3 sequence is 15 residues long. The germline CDR1 and CDR2 sequences are SNHLY and FYNNEI. CDR3 sequence (DNA): TGTGCCAGCAGTGAAGCGCTTAAAGGAAATTCACCCCTCCACTTT. Encoded protein: CASSEALKGNSPLHF.

The chain combines TRBV5-4 with TRBJ2-3; D gene unclear. The germline V gene has CDR1 SGHNT and CDR2 YYREEE (reference sequence). This CDR3 has 16 amino acids. V was shortened by 0 bases and J by 2 bases, with 13 bases between the two germline ends. The CDR3 loop reads CASSLGLLDNTDTQYF. Here the CDR3 DNA reads TGTGCCAGCAGCTTGGGCCTCCTTGATAACACAGATACGCAGTATTTT.

This clone was seen only a few times. This sequence joins TRBV14 and TRBJ1-1, with 9 bases aligning to TRBD1. Trimming at V came to 4 bases and at J to 6 bases, leaving 9 bases not matched to a gene. The CDR3 runs to 15 residues. Germline-derived CDR1 and CDR2 are SGHDN and FVKESK. CDR3 sequence: CASSPNRGRMAEAFF. Written as DNA, the CDR3 is TGTGCCAGCAGCCCCAACAGGGGGCGAATGGCTGAAGCTTTCTTT.

V gene TRBV5-4 combines with J gene TRBJ1-2; D unresolved. Germline values: CDR1 SGHNT, CDR2 YYREEE (reference sequence). V dropped 1 base and J dropped 2 bases, with 15 bases sitting between them. This CDR3 has 16 residues. In DNA, the CDR3 is TGTGCCAGCAGCTTGCGCCACGGAGGCCCAAACTATGGCTACACCTTC. Translation: CASSLRHGGPNYGYTF. Full variable domain (remainder filled in from reference TRBV5-4 and TRBJ1-2): ETGVTQSPTHLIKTRGQQVTLRCSSQSGHNTVSWYQQALGQGPQFIFQYYREEENGRGNFPPRFSGLQFPNYSSELNVNALELDDSALYLCASSLRHGGPNYGYTFGSGTRLTVV.

The rearrangement links TRBV2 to TRBJ1-1, with TRBD1 as a possible D gene (6 bases). The V gene's germline CDR1 is SNHLY and CDR2 FYNNEI. CDR3 size: 14 residues. V shed 6 bases and J shed 11 bases, with 22 bases lying between them. The CDR3, as DNA: TGTGCCAGCAGGAAACAGGGTCCTATTGTTTGGGCTTTCTTT. Its protein product is CASRKQGPIVWAFF.

The chain combines TRBV30 with TRBJ1-2; 11 bases are a match to TRBD1. Germline CDR1 is GTSNPN and CDR2 is SVGIG (reference sequence). This CDR3 region has 13 residues. Unmatched junction bases numbered 7, after V lost 5 bases and J lost 8 bases. CDR3 DNA sequence: TGTGCCTGGCAGGGACAGGGGGTAGACGGCTACACCTTC. Translated, it gives CAWQGQGVDGYTF.

As DNA, the CDR3 is TGTGCCATCAGTGAGTCTAGGGGGAGAAATTCACCCCTCCACTTT. This gives the protein CAISESRGRNSPLHF. V and J are TRBV10-3 and TRBJ1-6, with a weak D call TRBD1 (6 bases). V was pared by 0 bases and J by 7 bases, with 10 bases between. Germline V gives CDR1 ENHRY, CDR2 SYGVKD. This CDR3 comprises 15 residues.

This clone was detected once. The V gene is TRBV27, the J gene TRBJ2-2; D unresolved. The length of the CDR3 is 16 residues. Germline lookup yields CDR1 MNHEY and CDR2 SMNVEV (reference sequence). Trimming removed 3 bases at V and 0 bases at J, with 11 bases between. The CDR3 reads CASSLLGFANTGELFF. CDR3 bases: TGTGCCAGCAGTTTGTTGGGTTTCGCGAACACCGGGGAGCTGTTTTTT.

This clone was seen only a few times. V usage is TRBV5-6 and J usage is TRBJ2-7; 7 bases are a match to TRBD1. Germline V gene data show CDR1 as SGHDT and CDR2 as YYEEEE. V shed 5 bases and J 2 bases; nucleotides not matched to a gene: 7. The length of the CDR3 is 14 residues. The CDR3 loop reads CASSPATGAYEQYF. CDR3 nucleotide sequence: TGTGCCAGCAGTCCGGCCACAGGGGCCTACGAGCAGTACTTC.

This sequence joins TRBV10-3 and TRBJ2-7; TRBD2 aligns across 16 bases. V was clipped by 4 bases and J by 2 bases; unmatched bases: 26. CDR1 is ENHRY and CDR2 is SYGVKD in the germline V gene. This CDR3 is 24 amino acids long. This chain's CDR3 is CAISGYDQRGQPGLAGGTAYEQYF. The CDR3 DNA follows: TGTGCCATCAGTGGATACGACCAGAGAGGACAGCCGGGACTAGCGGGGGGGACCGCCTACGAGCAGTACTTC.

This chain joins TRBV19 and TRBJ1-2; TRBD1 aligns across 7 bases. The V segment lost 3 bases and the J segment 2 bases; nucleotides outside the gene matches: 3. The CDR3 totals 14 residues. CDR1 is LNHDA and CDR2 is SQIVND in the germline V gene (reference sequence). CDR3 region: CASSISTGNYGYTF. CDR3 bases: TGTGCCAGTAGTATTTCGACAGGGAACTATGGCTACACCTTC.

The chain uses TRBV29-1 and TRBJ1-2; D uncertain. The germline gives CDR1 SQVTM, CDR2 ANQGSEA. The V and J ends lost 6 bases and 2 bases respectively, with 13 bases between them. The CDR3 totals 13 residues. The CDR3 sequence: CSVGEAGNYGYTF. The CDR3 bases are TGCAGCGTGGGAGAGGCGGGGAACTATGGCTACACCTTC.